What follows is one T cell receptor (beta chain) and its context. This clone has only a few counts. This clone's antigen is unknown. It has no much larger one-base neighbor in the sample; base qualities were not kept. The data are from a study of blood T cell repertoires in COVID-19 (dated by TCRdb to 2020 to 2021). Describing the broader study: Collaborator samples came from the United States, Italy and Spain and covered acute and convalescent phases of COVID-19. The prospective study material was composed of cDNA or gDNA derived from T cells, B-cell-depleted T cells, or PBMCs. Deeply sampled blood TCRbeta repertoires from subjects exposed to, actively infected with, or recovered from COVID-19 were included in the dataset. The repertoires were made available in a free public database intended to serve as a resource for research on the immune response to SARS-CoV-2. The samples were drawn from two sources: the first 160 participants of the ongoing ImmuneRACE study, and approximately 1,300 subjects contributed by 6 global collaborators. Sample metadata almost always included a de-identified subject ID, COVID-19 status, age in years and sex. HLA class I and class II types, where available, came from metadata supplied by the sample provider rather than from assay-based typing.

TCRbeta CDR3 regions were amplified from genomic DNA using the immunoSEQ Assay, a bias-controlled multiplex PCR. Processing in the source paper ran as follows. The number of nucleated cells in each sample was estimated by amplification of reference gene primers within the assay. Sequence reads were collapsed and filtered to measure the absolute abundance of every unique TCRbeta CDR3 rearrangement. For each sample, productive Simpson clonality was calculated by taking the square root of Simpson's diversity index across productive rearrangements. Drawn from immuneACCESS, this table holds only the in-frame rearrangements with V and J called that TCRdb kept. Clones are partly lost; checked studies trace under half to an unresolved V gene and leave the rest unexplained. The DNA gave D and trimming, while V, J and clone size come from that table. This sample gives some 170,000 clones in total; more than 65% of them show up just once. The top ten constitute roughly 15% of the sample.

The germline V gene (reference sequence) specifies LNHDA as CDR1 and SQIVND as CDR2. V lost 8 bases and J lost 2 bases, and the count of bases not matched to a germline gene is 13. The CDR3 runs 17 amino acids, cysteine and phenylalanine included. CDR3 DNA only is kept here, 51 bases in frame from base 1. The paper's findings and limits, for the study overall: The quantity of clinical and demographic metadata differed by source and by participant and was supplied without curation.

In the prospective study, participants were about 18 to 95 years old, resided in about two dozen geographic areas of the United States, and were enrolled through a virtual design. In the prospective study, cohorts were assigned on the basis of participant-reported clinical history obtained from a screening survey and a study questionnaire. Recovered participants in ImmuneRACE Cohort 3 were defined as having two consecutive negative NP/OP PCR tests, clearance from a healthcare professional, or resolution of symptoms. Each participant in the prospective study had whole blood, serum and a nasopharyngeal or oropharyngeal swab collected by mobile phlebotomists. Prospective study participants could optionally give additional blood draws and questionnaires over an approximately two-month period. Prospective study blood samples were shipped either frozen or at room temperature before DNA extraction.

The sample taken for sequencing was PBMCs or T cells enriched from blood (not recorded which). The rearrangement combines TRBV19 with TRBJ1-5; 9 nucleotides in the junction match TRBD1. This clonotype originated in a man in his forties or fifties who had recovered from COVID-19. The encoded CDR3 is CASRKTRGQGGNQPQHF. Here is the DNA: TGTGCCAGTCGAAAAACGAGGGGACAGGGTGGCAATCAGCCCCAGCATTTT.